The T cell receptor (beta chain) under discussion was sequenced for a study of a mutant IDH1 vaccine in newly diagnosed glioma. For the study at large: Patients got their first vaccination 4-6 weeks after radiotherapy alone, or with temozolomide cycles. Study results and limitations: Pseudoprogression appeared independent of alterations in top peripheral clonotypes.

Time point in this sample: week 11, during vaccination. With topical imiquimod, each dose of the vaccine consisted of 300 ug of mutant IDH1 20-mer peptide. Each tumor in the donors was a new WHO grade 3 or 4 astrocytoma, IDH1-mutant and ATRX-lost. Clones were sequenced by immunoSEQ multiplex PCR, and TCRdb holds only the in-frame ones, with some missing. In the table there are roughly 120,000 clones, around 80% of which are singletons. Germline lookup yields CDR1 SGHRS and CDR2 YFSETQ. The CDR3 has 13 amino acids. The V end was cut by 0 bases, the J end by 3 bases, with 7 bases between. Details on this clone: Its target is not known.

V and J are TRBV5-1 and TRBJ2-7; unclear D gene. Sequenced material: PBMCs, taken from a glioma patient whose treatment included an IDH1 peptide vaccine. This sequence originates from a man in his forties or fifties with glioma. CDR3 sequence: CASSLGLLYEQYF. The CDR3 bases are TGCGCCAGCAGCTTGGGACTCCTCTACGAGCAGTACTTC.